This T cell receptor beta chain is from a study of blood T cell repertoires in COVID-19. Looking at the study overall: PBMCs, B-cell-depleted T cells, or T cells were the source of the cDNA or gDNA that made up the material.

Trimming removed 3 bases from V and 0 bases from J, with 14 bases in between. Per germline, CDR1 SGHNT and CDR2 YYREEE (reference sequence). This CDR3 region has 16 residues. Here immunoSEQ multiplex PCR was the method, and the copy in TCRdb shows in-frame clones only, minus some. This sample has 320,000 or so clones; 87% occur once, and the top ten carry under 1.3%. The sequence was obtained from a woman aged 25-40 years who had recovered from COVID-19. The chain recombines TRBV5-4 with TRBJ2-3, with D tentatively TRBD2 (6 bases). The sequenced sample consisted of PBMCs or T cells enriched from blood (not recorded which). In DNA form, the CDR3 reads TGTGCCAGCAGCTACGATCGGGGGATAAGCACAGATACGCAGTATTTT. Translating it yields CASSYDRGISTDTQYF. Full variable domain (missing parts from reference TRBV5-4 and TRBJ2-3): ETGVTQSPTHLIKTRGQQVTLRCSSQSGHNTVSWYQQALGQGPQFIFQYYREEENGRGNFPPRFSGLQFPNYSSELNVNALELDDSALYLCASSYDRGISTDTQYFGPGTRLTVL.